This TCR beta chain comes out of a study of T-cell memory formation after mild COVID-19. General study results and limits: Second-wave clones reaching peak frequency on day 37 lacked confirmed SARS-CoV-2 specificity. Contracting CD4+ clones were located mainly in CM and EM, and CD8+ clones in EMRA.

Germline loops: CDR1 SGHRS, CDR2 YFSETQ. The CDR3 spans 14 residues. V shed 3 bases and J shed 3 bases, with 12 bases lying between them. A 5'RACE reaction primed in the constant segment made cDNA libraries of TCR alpha and TCR beta, and these carried sample barcodes and UMIs. Via MiXCR, TCRdb re-called the 5' RACE reads, giving one row per CDR3 protein. In the table there are roughly 200,000 distinct CDR3 sequences, roughly 16% of which are singletons. This clonotype was picked up many times. Its target is not known. The sample consisted of PBMCs or a T cell subset sorted from them (not recorded which). This TCR derives from an adult woman who had mild COVID-19 (a few samples of this study predate the infection). Cell type and time point are not known. This chain connects TRBV5-1 to TRBJ2-5, with D possibly matching TRBD2 (6 bases). The CDR3 bases are TGCGCCAGCAGCTCAACTAGCACCGAAGAGACCCAGTACTTC. Translated: CASSSTSTEETQYF.